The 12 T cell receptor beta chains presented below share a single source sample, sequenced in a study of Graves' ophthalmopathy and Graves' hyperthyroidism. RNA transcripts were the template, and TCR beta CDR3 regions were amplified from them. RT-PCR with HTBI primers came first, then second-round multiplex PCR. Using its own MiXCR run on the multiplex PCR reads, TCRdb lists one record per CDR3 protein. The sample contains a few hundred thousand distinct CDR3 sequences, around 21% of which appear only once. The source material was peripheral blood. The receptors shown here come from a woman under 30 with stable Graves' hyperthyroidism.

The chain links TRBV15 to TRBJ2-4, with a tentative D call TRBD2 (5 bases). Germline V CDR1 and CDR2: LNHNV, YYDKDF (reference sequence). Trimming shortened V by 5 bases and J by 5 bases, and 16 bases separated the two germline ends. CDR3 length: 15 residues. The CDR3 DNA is TGTGCCACCAGCCCTCGAGGAGCGGAGGAAAACATTCAGTACTTC. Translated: CATSPRGAEENIQYF.

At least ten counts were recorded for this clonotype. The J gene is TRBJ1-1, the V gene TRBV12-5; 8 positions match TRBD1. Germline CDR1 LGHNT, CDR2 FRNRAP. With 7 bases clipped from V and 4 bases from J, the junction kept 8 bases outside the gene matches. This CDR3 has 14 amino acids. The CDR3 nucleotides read TGTGCTAGTGCACCAGGGGGCGCGCCCACTGAAGCTTTCTTT. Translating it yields CASAPGGAPTEAFF.

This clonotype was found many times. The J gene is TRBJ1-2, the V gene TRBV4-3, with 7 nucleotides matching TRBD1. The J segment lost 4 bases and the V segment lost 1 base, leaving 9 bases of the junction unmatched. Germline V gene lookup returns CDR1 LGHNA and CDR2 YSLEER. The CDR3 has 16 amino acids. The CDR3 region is CASSQARGQVVYGYTF. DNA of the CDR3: TGCGCCAGCAGCCAAGCCCGAGGACAGGTAGTCTATGGCTACACCTTC.

Here the CDR3 DNA reads TGTGCCAGCAGCTTGCGGACAGTCGCCGGGGAGCTGTTTTTT. Amino acids: CASSLRTVAGELFF. This sequence joins TRBV7-9 and TRBJ2-2; TRBD1 is a possible D gene (6 bases). The germline CDR1 and CDR2 sequences are SEHNR and FQNEAQ (reference sequence). V was clipped by 3 bases and J by 6 bases, with 11 bases between them. The CDR3 contains 14 residues.

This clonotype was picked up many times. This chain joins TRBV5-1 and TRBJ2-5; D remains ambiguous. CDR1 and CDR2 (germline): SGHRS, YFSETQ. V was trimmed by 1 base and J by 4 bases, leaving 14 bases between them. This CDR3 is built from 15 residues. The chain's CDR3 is CASSLTGRSRETQYF. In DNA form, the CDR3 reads TGCGCCAGCAGCTTGACCGGGCGCAGCCGAGAGACCCAGTACTTC.

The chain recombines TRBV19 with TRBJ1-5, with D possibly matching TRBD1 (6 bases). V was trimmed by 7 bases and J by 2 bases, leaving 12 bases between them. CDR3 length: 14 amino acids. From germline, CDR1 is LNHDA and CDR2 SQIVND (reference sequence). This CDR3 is CASTKNRGNQPQHF. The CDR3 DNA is TGTGCCAGTACGAAGAACAGGGGCAATCAGCCCCAGCATTTT.

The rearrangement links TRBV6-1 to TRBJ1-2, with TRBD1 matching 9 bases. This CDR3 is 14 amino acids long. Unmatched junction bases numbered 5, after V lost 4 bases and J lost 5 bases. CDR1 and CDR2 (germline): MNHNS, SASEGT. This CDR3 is CASSGGQGGYGYTF. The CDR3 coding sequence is TGTGCCAGCAGTGGGGGACAGGGTGGTTATGGCTACACCTTC.

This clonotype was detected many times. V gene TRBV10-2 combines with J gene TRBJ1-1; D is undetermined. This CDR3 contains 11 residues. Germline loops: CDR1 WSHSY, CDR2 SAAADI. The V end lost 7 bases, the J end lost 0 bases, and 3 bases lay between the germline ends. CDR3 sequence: CASMLNTEAFF. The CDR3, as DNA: TGCGCCAGCATGCTGAACACTGAAGCTTTCTTT.

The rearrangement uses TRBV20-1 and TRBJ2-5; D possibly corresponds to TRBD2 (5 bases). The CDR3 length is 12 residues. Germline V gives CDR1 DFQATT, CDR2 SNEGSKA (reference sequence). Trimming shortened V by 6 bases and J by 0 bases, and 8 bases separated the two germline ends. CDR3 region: CSAATNQETQYF. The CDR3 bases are TGCAGTGCCGCGACTAACCAAGAGACCCAGTACTTC.

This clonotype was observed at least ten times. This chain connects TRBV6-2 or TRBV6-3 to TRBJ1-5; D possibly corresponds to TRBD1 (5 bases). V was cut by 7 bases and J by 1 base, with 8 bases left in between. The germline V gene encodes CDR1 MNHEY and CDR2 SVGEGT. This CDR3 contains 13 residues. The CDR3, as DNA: TGTGCCAGCAAGGACACCAGCAATCAGCCCCAGCATTTT. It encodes CASKDTSNQPQHF.

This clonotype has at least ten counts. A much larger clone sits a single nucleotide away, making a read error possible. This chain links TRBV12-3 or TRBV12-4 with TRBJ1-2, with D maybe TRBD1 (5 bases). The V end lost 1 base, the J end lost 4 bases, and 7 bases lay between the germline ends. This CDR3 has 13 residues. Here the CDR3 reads CASSLGRVYGYTF. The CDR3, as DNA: TGTGCCAGCAGTTTAGGCAGGGTCTATGGCTACACCTTC.

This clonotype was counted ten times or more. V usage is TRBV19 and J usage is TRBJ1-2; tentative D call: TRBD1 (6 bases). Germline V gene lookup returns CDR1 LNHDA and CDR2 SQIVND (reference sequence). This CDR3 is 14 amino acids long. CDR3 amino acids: CDLILGQGNYGYTF. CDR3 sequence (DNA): TGTGACTTAATCCTGGGCCAGGGGAACTATGGCTACACCTTC.